This TCR beta chain was sequenced in a study of blood T cell repertoires in COVID-19. Study-wide context: Material from acute and convalescent COVID-19 was sourced from the United States, Italy and Spain.

CDR3 length equals 13 residues. Per germline, CDR1 SEHNR and CDR2 FQNEAQ (reference sequence). The V end lost 6 bases, the J end lost 3 bases, and 11 bases lay between the germline ends. Libraries were prepared by immunoSEQ multiplex PCR; TCRdb keeps only in-frame clonotypes and omits some of them. The sample records about 400,000 clones, just under 90% being singletons. The sequenced sample was PBMCs or T cells enriched from blood (not recorded which). This chain links TRBV7-9 with TRBJ1-2; D ambiguous. This clonotype originated in a woman aged 50 to 60 who had recovered from COVID-19. The CDR3 coding sequence is TGTGCCAGCAGTTCACTCCGGGACTATGGCTACACCTTC. Its protein product is CASSSLRDYGYTF.